These 14 T cell receptor beta chains share one sample of origin, sequenced in a study of OX40 agonist ivuxolimab in advanced cancers. The library was built by means of the immunoSEQ multiplex PCR assay. Entries here come from immuneACCESS through TCRdb and include only in-frame sequences with V and J called. Some clones fail to appear in such tables; in the studies checked, an unresolved V gene covers under half of the shortfall, and the cause of the remainder is unknown. Counted in this sample were approximately 8,800 clones; around 80% of them appeared once. Clones ranked in the top ten supply approximately 15% of the sample. This sample comprised CD4+ or CD8+ T cells sorted from blood, obtained in a trial of the OX40 agonist ivuxolimab. Receptors originate from an adult with an advanced solid tumor such as melanoma, head and neck, liver or kidney cancer.

The chain links TRBV23-1 to TRBJ2-6, with D uncertain. Being an ORF, TRBV23-1 has a function that is uncertain. Trimming took off 9 bases at V and 4 bases at J, with 13 bases between the two ends. The CDR3 has 14 amino acids. The CDR3: CARGPQRGANVLTF. The CDR3 DNA is TGCGCCAGGGGTCCGCAGAGGGGGGCCAACGTCCTGACTTTC.

CDR3 region: CASSLDPQGSLGETQYF. CDR3 bases: TGTGCCAGCAGCTTAGACCCACAGGGTTCCTTAGGAGAGACCCAGTACTTC. J is TRBJ2-5 and V is TRBV11-2; possible D gene TRBD1, 6 bases. This CDR3 has 17 amino acids. Germline-derived CDR1 and CDR2 are SGHAT and FQNNGV. The V end was cut by 0 bases, the J end by 4 bases, with 18 bases between.

As for this clone: Distinct nucleotide sequences in the sample also encode this CDR3. The chain couples TRBV5-6 to TRBJ1-1, with D possibly matching TRBD1 (6 bases). CDR1 and CDR2 from the germline V gene are SGHDT and YYEEEE. The V gene lost 4 bases and the J gene lost 0 bases, with 16 bases spanning the gap. The CDR3 has 16 residues. CDR3 bases: TGTGCCAGCAGCGAACCGACAGGACTCATGAACACTGAAGCTTTCTTT. Translated, it gives CASSEPTGLMNTEAFF. Combining the CDR3 with reference TRBV5-6 and TRBJ1-1 gives the whole variable domain DAGVTQSPTHLIKTRGQQVTLRCSPKSGHDTVSWYQQALGQGPQFIFQYYEEEERQRGNFPDRFSGHQFPNYSSELNVNALLLGDSALYLCASSEPTGLMNTEAFFGQGTRLTVV.

The V gene is TRBV11-2, the J gene TRBJ2-7; 10 nucleotides match TRBD1. Germline CDR1 and CDR2: SGHAT and FQNNGV. The CDR3 loop spans 14 amino acids. V lost 5 bases, J lost 4 bases, and 5 bases stayed unmatched. The CDR3 sequence is CASSPRQGAYEQYF. The CDR3 nucleotides are TGTGCCAGCAGCCCACGACAGGGGGCTTACGAGCAGTACTTC.

The chain has TRBV7-2 and TRBJ1-1, with a possible D match to TRBD1 (6 bases). The CDR3 has 16 residues. V gave up 1 base and J gave up 2 bases, with 14 bases separating them. The germline gives CDR1 SGHTA, CDR2 FQGNSA. The CDR3 spells CASSLEGGHSNTEAFF. CDR3 bases: TGTGCCAGCAGCTTAGAAGGGGGACACTCTAACACTGAAGCTTTCTTT.

The chain joins TRBV27 to TRBJ1-1; weak D call: TRBD1 (6 bases). The CDR3 consists of 15 residues. V was clipped by 0 bases and J by 4 bases, with 12 bases between them. The germline CDR1 and CDR2 sequences are MNHEY and SMNVEV (reference sequence). The CDR3 bases are TGTGCCAGCAGTTTATCGGGCAGGGGTCTCACTGAAGCTTTCTTT. Its protein is CASSLSGRGLTEAFF.

The gene calls are TRBV5-6 and TRBJ2-2; maybe TRBD2 (5 bases). The CDR3 contains 15 residues. The germline CDR1 and CDR2 sequences are SGHDT and YYEEEE. Trimming took 4 bases from V and 1 from J, leaving 11 bases between them. The CDR3 bases are TGTGCCAGCAGCCGGACTTTTCTGAACACCGGGGAGCTGTTTTTT. Translating it yields CASSRTFLNTGELFF.

This clone was observed a few times. V and J are TRBV6-1 and TRBJ2-1; 7 bases line up with TRBD2. Germline CDR1 and CDR2: MNHNS and SASEGT. Germline trimming cut 2 bases from V and 6 bases from J; bases unmatched to any gene: 7. This CDR3 region has 15 residues. CDR3: CASSELGGNSNEQFF. CDR3 DNA sequence: TGTGCCAGCAGTGAACTGGGGGGGAATAGCAATGAGCAGTTCTTC.

This clone showed up just once. CDR3 sequence reads: CASSLYGDTEAFF. DNA of the CDR3: TGTGCCAGCAGCTTATACGGGGACACTGAAGCTTTCTTT. V gene TRBV7-6 combines with J gene TRBJ1-1; no firm D call. With 2 bases removed from V and 3 bases from J, the gap between germline ends came to 7 bases. Germline V gives CDR1 SGHVS, CDR2 FNYEAQ. This CDR3 contains 13 residues.

V and J are TRBV2 and TRBJ2-1; weak D call: TRBD2 (5 bases). The CDR3 consists of 13 residues. The V gene's germline CDR1 is SNHLY and CDR2 FYNNEI. V gave up 6 bases and J gave up 6 bases, with 12 bases separating them. The CDR3 DNA is TGTGCCAGCAGGAGCGGCGGGCTCAATGAGCAGTTCTTC. Translating it yields CASRSGGLNEQFF.

A single count supports this clone. The chain joins TRBV7-9 to TRBJ2-7; the match to TRBD1 covers 7 bases. Germline V CDR1 and CDR2: SEHNR, FQNEAQ (reference sequence). With 2 bases clipped from V and 0 bases from J, the junction kept 7 bases outside the gene matches. CDR3 size: 16 residues. CDR3 protein: CASSLLYGTASYEQYF. CDR3 DNA sequence: TGTGCCAGCAGCTTACTATATGGGACAGCCTCCTACGAGCAGTACTTC.

The V and J genes are TRBV7-2 and TRBJ2-2; D is perhaps TRBD2 (6 bases). Germline CDR1 reads SGHTA; CDR2 reads FQGNSA. V was trimmed by 0 bases and J by 7 bases, leaving 12 bases between them. The CDR3 totals 15 residues. The CDR3 region is CASSLAGTGGGELFF. For the CDR3, the DNA is TGTGCCAGCAGCTTAGCGGGGACTGGGGGCGGGGAGCTGTTTTTT.

V is TRBV7-9 and J is TRBJ1-1, with D unresolved. This CDR3 contains 17 residues. With 3 bases removed from V and 6 bases from J, the gap between germline ends came to 23 bases. The germline CDR1 and CDR2 sequences are SEHNR and FQNEAQ (reference sequence). The CDR3, as DNA: TGTGCCAGCAGCTTCGGTAAACATCGTCTTATGAATTCTGAAGCTTTCTTT. It codes for CASSFGKHRLMNSEAFF.

This clone is termed medium-sized. The chain links TRBV2 to TRBJ1-6; D is unclear. Germline CDR1 is SNHLY and CDR2 is FYNNEI. Trimming shortened V by 3 bases and J by 3 bases, and 6 bases separated the two germline ends. The CDR3 loop spans 14 amino acids. CDR3 DNA sequence: TGTGCCAGCAGTGACAGAAACTATAATTCACCCCTCCACTTT. Amino acid sequence: CASSDRNYNSPLHF.